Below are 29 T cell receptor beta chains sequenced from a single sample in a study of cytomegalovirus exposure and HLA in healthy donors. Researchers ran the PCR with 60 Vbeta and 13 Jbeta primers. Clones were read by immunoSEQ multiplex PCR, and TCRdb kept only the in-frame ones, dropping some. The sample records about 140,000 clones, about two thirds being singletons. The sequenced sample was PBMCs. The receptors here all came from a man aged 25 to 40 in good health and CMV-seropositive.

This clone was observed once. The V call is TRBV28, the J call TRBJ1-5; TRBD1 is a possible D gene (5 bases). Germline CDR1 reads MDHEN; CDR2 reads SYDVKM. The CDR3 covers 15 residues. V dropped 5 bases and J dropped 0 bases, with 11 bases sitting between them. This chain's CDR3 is CASSDQGASNQPQHF. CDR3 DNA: TGTGCCAGCAGTGACCAAGGGGCTAGCAATCAGCCCCAGCATTTT.

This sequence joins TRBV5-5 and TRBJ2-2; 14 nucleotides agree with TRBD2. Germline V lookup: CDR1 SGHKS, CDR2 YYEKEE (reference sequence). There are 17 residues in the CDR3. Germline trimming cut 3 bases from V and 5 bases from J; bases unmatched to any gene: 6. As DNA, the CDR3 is TGTGCCAGCAGCTCGGGACTAGCGGGAGTGGGTACCGGGGAGCTGTTTTTT. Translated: CASSSGLAGVGTGELFF.

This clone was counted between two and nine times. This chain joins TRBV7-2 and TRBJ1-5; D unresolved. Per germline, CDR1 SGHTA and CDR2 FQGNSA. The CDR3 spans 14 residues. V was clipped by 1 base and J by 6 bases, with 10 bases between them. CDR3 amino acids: CASSLGGYGQPQHF. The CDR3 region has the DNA TGTGCCAGCAGCTTAGGCGGGTACGGTCAGCCCCAGCATTTT.

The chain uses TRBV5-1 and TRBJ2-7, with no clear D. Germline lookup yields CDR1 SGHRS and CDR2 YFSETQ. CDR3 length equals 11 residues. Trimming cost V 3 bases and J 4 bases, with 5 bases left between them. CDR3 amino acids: CASSSQYEQYF. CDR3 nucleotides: TGCGCCAGCAGCTCCCAGTACGAGCAGTACTTC.

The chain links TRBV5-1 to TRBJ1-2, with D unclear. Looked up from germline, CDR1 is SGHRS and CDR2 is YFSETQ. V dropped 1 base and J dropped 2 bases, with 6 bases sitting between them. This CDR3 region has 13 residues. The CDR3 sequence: CASSLSQNYGYTF. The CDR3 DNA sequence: TGCGCCAGCAGCTTGTCTCAGAACTATGGCTACACCTTC.

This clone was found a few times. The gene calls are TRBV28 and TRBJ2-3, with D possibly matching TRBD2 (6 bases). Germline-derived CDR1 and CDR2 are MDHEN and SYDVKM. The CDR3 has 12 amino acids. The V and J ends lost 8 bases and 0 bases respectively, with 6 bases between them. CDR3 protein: CASRGSTDTQYF. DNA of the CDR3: TGTGCCAGCCGGGGGAGCACAGATACGCAGTATTTT.

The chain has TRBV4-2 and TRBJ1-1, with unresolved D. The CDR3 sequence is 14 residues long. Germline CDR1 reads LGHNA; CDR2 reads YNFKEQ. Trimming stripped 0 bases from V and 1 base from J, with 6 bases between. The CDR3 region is CASSQDGGNTEAFF. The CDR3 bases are TGTGCCAGCAGCCAAGACGGCGGGAACACTGAAGCTTTCTTT.

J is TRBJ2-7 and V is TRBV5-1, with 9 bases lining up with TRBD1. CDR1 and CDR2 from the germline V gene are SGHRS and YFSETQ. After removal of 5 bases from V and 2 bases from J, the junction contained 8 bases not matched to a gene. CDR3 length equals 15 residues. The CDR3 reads CASREGTGSTYEQYF. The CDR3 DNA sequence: TGCGCCAGCAGAGAAGGGACAGGGTCTACCTACGAGCAGTACTTC.

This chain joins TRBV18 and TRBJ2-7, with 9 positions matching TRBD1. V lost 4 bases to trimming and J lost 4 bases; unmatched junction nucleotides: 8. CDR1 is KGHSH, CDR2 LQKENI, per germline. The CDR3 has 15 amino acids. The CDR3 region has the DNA TGTGCCAGCTCACTTGGCACAGGGGGCCAATACGAGCAGTACTTC. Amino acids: CASSLGTGGQYEQYF. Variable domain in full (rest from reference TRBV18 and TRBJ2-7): NAGVMQNPRHLVRRRGQEARLRCSPMKGHSHVYWYRQLPEEGLKFMVYLQKENIIDESGMPKERFSAEFPKEGPSILRIQQVVRGDSAAYFCASSLGTGGQYEQYFGPGTRLTVT.

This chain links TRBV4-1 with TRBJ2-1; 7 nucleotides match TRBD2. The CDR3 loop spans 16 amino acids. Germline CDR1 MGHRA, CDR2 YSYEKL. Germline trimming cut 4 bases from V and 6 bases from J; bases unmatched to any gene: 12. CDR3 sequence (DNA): TGCGCCAGCAGCCCCCGTATTGCGGGAGAATCCAATGAGCAGTTCTTC. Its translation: CASSPRIAGESNEQFF.

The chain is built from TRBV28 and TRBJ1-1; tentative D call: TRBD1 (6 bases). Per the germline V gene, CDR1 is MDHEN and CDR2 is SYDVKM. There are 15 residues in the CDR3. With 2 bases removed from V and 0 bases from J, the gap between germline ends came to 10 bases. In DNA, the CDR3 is TGTGCCAGCAGTTTAGGGGGCTTGATGAACACTGAAGCTTTCTTT. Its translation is CASSLGGLMNTEAFF.

In DNA, the CDR3 is TGTGCCAGCAGCCCCAACTCCTACGAGCAGTACTTC. It encodes CASSPNSYEQYF. This sequence joins TRBV11-1 and TRBJ2-7; D ambiguous. The CDR3 extends over 12 amino acids. Between the trimmed V and J ends, which lost 5 bases and 0 bases, there was a span of 5 bases. The germline CDR1 and CDR2 sequences are SGHAT and FQDESV (reference sequence).

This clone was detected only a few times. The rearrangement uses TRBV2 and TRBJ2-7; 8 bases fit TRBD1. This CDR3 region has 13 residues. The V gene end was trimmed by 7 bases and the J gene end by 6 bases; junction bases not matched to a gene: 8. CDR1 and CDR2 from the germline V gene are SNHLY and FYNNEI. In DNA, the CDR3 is TGTGCCAGCACCTACGGGACAGGTCTCGAGCAGTACTTC. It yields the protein CASTYGTGLEQYF.

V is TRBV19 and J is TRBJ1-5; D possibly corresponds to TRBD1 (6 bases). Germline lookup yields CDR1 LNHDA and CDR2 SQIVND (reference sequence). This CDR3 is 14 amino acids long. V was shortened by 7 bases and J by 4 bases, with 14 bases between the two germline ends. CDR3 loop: CASTKQGGNQPQHF. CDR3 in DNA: TGTGCCAGTACCAAACAGGGTGGGAATCAGCCCCAGCATTTT.

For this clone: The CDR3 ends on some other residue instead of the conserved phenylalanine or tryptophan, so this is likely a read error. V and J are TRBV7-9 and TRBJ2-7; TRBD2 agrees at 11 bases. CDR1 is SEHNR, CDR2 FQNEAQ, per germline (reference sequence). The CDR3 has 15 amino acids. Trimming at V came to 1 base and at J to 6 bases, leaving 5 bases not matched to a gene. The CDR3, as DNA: TGTGCCAGCAGCTTAGGGACTAGCGGGCTTGGCGAGCAGTACCTC. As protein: CASSLGTSGLGEQYL.

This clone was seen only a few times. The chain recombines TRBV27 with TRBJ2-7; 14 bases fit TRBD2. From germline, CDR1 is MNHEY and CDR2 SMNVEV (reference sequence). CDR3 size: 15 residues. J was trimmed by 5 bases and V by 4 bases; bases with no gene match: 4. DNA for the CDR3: TGTGCCAGCAGTTCCGGACTAGCGGGAGGCAACGAGCAGTACTTC. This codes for CASSSGLAGGNEQYF.

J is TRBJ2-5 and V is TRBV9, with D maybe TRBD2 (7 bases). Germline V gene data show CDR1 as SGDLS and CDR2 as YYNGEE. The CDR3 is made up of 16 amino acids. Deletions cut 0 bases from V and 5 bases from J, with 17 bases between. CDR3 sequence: CASSVEGGDTRETQYF. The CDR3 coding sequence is TGTGCCAGCAGCGTAGAGGGGGGGGATACCCGTGAGACCCAGTACTTC.

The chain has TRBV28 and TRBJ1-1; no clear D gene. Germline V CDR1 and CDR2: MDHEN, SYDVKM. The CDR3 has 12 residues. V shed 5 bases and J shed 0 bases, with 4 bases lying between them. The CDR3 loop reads CASSTVNTEAFF. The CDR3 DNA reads TGTGCCAGCAGTACAGTGAACACTGAAGCTTTCTTT.

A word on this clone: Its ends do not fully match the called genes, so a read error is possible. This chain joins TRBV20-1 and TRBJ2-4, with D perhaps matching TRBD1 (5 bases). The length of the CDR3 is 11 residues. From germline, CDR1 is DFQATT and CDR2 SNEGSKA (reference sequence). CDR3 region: CSARDGHLIVF. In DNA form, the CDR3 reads TGCAGTGCTAGAGATGGACATTTGATCGTCTTC.

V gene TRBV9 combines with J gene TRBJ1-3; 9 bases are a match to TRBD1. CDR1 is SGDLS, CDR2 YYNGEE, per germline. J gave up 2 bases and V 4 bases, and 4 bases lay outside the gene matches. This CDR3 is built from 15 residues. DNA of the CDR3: TGTGCCAGCAGCCAACAGGGGGCACCTGGAAACACCATATATTTT. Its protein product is CASSQQGAPGNTIYF.

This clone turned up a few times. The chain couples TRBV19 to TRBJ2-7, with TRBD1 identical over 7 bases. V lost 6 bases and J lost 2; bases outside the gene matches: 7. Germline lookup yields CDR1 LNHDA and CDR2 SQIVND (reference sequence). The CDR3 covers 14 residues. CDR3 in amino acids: CASRLTGSAYEQYF. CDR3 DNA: TGTGCCAGTAGACTGACAGGGTCAGCCTACGAGCAGTACTTC.

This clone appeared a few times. The CDR3 sequence: CASRNRDSLNQPQHF. The CDR3 region has the DNA TGTGCCAGCAGAAACCGGGACTCACTAAATCAGCCCCAGCATTTT. The genes are TRBV6-6 and TRBJ1-5; maybe TRBD1 (5 bases). The CDR3 is 15 residues long. Germline V gene lookup returns CDR1 MNHNY and CDR2 SVGAGI (reference sequence). Trimming pared 6 bases from V and 4 bases from J, leaving 16 bases between.

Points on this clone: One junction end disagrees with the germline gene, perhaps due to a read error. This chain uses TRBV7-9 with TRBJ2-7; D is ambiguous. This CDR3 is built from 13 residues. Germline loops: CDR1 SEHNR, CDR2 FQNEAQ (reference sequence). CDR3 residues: CSSSLPSIREQYF. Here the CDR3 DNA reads TGTTCCAGCAGCTTGCCATCTATTCGCGAGCAGTACTTC.

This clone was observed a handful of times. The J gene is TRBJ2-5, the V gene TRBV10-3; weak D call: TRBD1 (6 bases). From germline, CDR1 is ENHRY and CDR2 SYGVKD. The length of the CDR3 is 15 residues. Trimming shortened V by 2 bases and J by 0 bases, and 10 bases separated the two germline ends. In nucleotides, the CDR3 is TGTGCCATCAGTGAGACATCAGGGGACCAAGAGACCCAGTACTTC. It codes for CAISETSGDQETQYF.

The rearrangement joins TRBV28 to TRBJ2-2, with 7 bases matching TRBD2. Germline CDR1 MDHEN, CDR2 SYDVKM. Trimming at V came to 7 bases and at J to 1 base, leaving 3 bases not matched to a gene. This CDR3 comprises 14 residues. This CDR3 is CASTRGENTGELFF. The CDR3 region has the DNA TGTGCCAGCACCCGGGGGGAGAACACCGGGGAGCTGTTTTTT.

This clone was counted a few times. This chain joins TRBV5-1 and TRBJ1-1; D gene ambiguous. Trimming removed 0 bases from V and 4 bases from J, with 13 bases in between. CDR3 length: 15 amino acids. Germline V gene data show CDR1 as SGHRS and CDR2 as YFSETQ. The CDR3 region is CASSLARDRGTEAFF. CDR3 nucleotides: TGCGCCAGCAGCTTGGCTCGAGACCGGGGCACTGAAGCTTTCTTT.

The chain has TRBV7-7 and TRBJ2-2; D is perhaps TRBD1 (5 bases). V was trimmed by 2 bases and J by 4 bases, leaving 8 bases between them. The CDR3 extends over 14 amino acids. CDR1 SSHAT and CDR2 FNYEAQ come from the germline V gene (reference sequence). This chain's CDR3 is CASSLSRATGELFF. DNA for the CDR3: TGTGCCAGCAGCTTATCCAGGGCCACCGGGGAGCTGTTTTTT. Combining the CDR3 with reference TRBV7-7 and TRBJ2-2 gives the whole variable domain GAGVSQSPRYKVTKRGQDVTLRCDPISSHATLYWYQQALGQGPEFLTYFNYEAQPDKSGLPSDRFSAERPEGSISTLTIQRTEQRDSAMYRCASSLSRATGELFFGEGSRLTVL.

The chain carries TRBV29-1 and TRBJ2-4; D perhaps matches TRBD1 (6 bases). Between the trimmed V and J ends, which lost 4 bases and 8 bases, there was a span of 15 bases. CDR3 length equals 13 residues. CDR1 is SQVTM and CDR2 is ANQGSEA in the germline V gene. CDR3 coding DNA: TGCAGCGTTGTGGGTGAACAGGGTGACATTCAGTACTTC. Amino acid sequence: CSVVGEQGDIQYF.

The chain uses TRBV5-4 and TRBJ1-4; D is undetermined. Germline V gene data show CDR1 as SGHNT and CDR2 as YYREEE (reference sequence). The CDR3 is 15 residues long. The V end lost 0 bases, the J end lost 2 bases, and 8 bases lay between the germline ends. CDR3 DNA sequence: TGTGCCAGCAGCTTGGGAGGCTGGACTAATGAAAAACTGTTTTTT. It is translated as CASSLGGWTNEKLFF.